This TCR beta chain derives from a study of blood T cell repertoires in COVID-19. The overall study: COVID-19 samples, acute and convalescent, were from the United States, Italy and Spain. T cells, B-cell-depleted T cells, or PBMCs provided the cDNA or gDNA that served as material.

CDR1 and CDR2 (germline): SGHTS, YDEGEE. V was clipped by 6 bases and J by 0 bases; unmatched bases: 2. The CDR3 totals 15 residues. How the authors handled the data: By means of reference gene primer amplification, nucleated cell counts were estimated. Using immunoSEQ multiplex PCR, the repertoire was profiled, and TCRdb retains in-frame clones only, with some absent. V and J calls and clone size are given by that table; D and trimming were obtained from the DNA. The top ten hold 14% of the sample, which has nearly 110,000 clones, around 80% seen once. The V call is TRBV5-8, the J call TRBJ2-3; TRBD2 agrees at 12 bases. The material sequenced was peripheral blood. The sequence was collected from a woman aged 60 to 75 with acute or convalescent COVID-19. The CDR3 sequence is CASTLAGGSTDTQYF. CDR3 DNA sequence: TGTGCCAGCACCCTAGCGGGAGGGAGCACAGATACGCAGTATTTT.